These T cell receptor beta chains were read from a single sample in a study of T cells in Graves' hyperthyroidism and ophthalmopathy. TCRdb reanalysed the multiplex PCR reads using MiXCR and keeps one entry per CDR3 protein. The profile covers hundreds of thousands of distinct CDR3 sequences, with 14% appearing a single time and around 9.6% taken by the ten largest. What was sequenced was blood. Receptors originate from a woman aged 18 to 35 with Graves' hyperthyroidism. The CDR3 runs from the conserved cysteine through the conserved F or W. Each record gives: V gene, clone size, D gene, CDR3 length, J gene, CDR3 DNA, CDR3 protein. The D gene is left open where the match is weak. Clone size appears in some rows only: once, few, many, or a class for an expanded clone.

>TRBV2|many|.|14|TRBJ1-1
TGTGCCAGCAGTGACCCTACAGGTAGGACTGAAGCTTTCTTT
CASSDPTGRTEAFF
>TRBV7-9|many|.|16|TRBJ1-6
TGTGCCAGCAGCTCCTATTTGGGGCAGACCGATTCACCCCTCCACTTT
CASSSYLGQTDSPLHF
>TRBV7-2|few|TRBD2|17|TRBJ2-5
TGTGCCAGCAGCTTAGTACTAGCGGGGGGGGGCGGGGAGACCCAGTACTTC
CASSLVLAGGGGETQYF
>TRBV9|many|.|15|TRBJ2-7
TGTGCCAGCAGCCCCCCGGTTGGGCTAGCCGGCGAGCAGTACTTC
CASSPPVGLAGEQYF
>TRBV18|many|TRBD2|15|TRBJ2-1
TGTGCCAGCTCACCTTTAGCGGGAGAATACAATGAGCAGTTCTTC
CASSPLAGEYNEQFF
>TRBV5-1|few|.|13|TRBJ2-5
TGCGCCAGCAGCCCGGAGAGCCAAGAGACCCAGTACTTC
CASSPESQETQYF
>TRBV30|few|.|18|TRBJ2-2
TGTGCCTGGAGTGTACAAATGAGTACAGTCGCGAACACCGGGGAGCTGTTTTTT
CAWSVQMSTVANTGELFF
>TRBV6-6|once|TRBD1|18|TRBJ2-3
TGTGCCAGCAGTTACTCCTACGGGACAGGGGTGGGAACAGATACGCAGTATTTT
CASSYSYGTGVGTDTQYF
>TRBV20-1|many|.|13|TRBJ1-1
TGCAGTGCTAGGCGGGTCGGGAACACTGAAGCTTTCTTT
CSARRVGNTEAFF
>TRBV28|few|.|15|TRBJ1-1
TGTGCCAGCAGTTTTCAGCTGGGTGGGGGCACTGAAGCTTTCTTT
CASSFQLGGGTEAFF
>TRBV2|many|TRBD1|15|TRBJ2-1
TGTGCCAGCAGTCAACAGGGGGCCAGGGGCAATGAGCAGTTCTTC
CASSQQGARGNEQFF
>TRBV7-9|few|.|14|TRBJ1-2
TGTGCCAGCAGCGCCGCGGGGGGGCTTTATGGCTACACCTTC
CASSAAGGLYGYTF
>TRBV7-9|few|TRBD2|16|TRBJ2-7
TGTGCCAGCAGCCCCCGGACTAGCGGGAGTCCGGGCGAGCAGTACTTC
CASSPRTSGSPGEQYF
>TRBV3-1|many|TRBD2|15|TRBJ2-7
TGTGCCAGCAGCCCGAGCGGGAGCAGGTCCTACGAGCAGTACTTC
CASSPSGSRSYEQYF
>TRBV4-1|few|TRBD2|15|TRBJ2-7
TGCGCCAGCAGCGCCCTTAGCGGGCGCTCCTACGAGCAGTACTTC
CASSALSGRSYEQYF
>TRBV7-9|many|TRBD2|17|TRBJ2-1
TGTGCCAGCAGCCCCACTTTGGGGGCGGGAGGTGGCGATGAGCAGTTCTTC
CASSPTLGAGGGDEQFF
>TRBV7-2|.|TRBD2|16|TRBJ2-5
TGTGCCAGCAGCTGGGACCTAGCGGGAGGAGGGGAGACCCAGTACTTC
CASSWDLAGGGETQYF
>TRBV29-1|.|TRBD1|12|TRBJ2-5
TGCAGCGTTGACAGGGGGCGGGAGACCCAGTACTTC
CSVDRGRETQYF
>TRBV12-3/TRBV12-4|many|TRBD1|15|TRBJ2-1
TGTGCCAGCAGTCCCGACAGGGGGGACTACAATGAGCAGTTCTTC
CASSPDRGDYNEQFF
>TRBV5-1|.|TRBD2|15|TRBJ2-1
TGCGCCAGCAGCTGGGGGGGTGTTGGCTACAATGAGCAGTTCTTC
CASSWGGVGYNEQFF
>TRBV2|many|TRBD2|14|TRBJ2-3
TGTGCCAGCAGTGATGCGGGAGGCACGGGTACGCAGTATTTT
CASSDAGGTGTQYF
>TRBV30|many|.|15|TRBJ1-6
TGTGCCTGGAGTGCGGGGCCAGGGGTCAATTCACCCCTCCACTTT
CAWSAGPGVNSPLHF
>TRBV7-6|.|.|14|TRBJ1-5
TGTGCCAGCAGCTGGGGTTCAGGGAATCAGCCCCAGCATTTT
CASSWGSGNQPQHF
>TRBV6-1|few|TRBD1|16|TRBJ1-2
TGTGCCAGCAGAATAGGACAGGGGGTCTGGAACTATGGCTACACCTTC
CASRIGQGVWNYGYTF
>TRBV12-3/TRBV12-4|few|.|17|TRBJ2-3
TGTGCCAGCAGTTTTAGACCCACCCAGCTACAGACAGATACGCAGTATTTT
CASSFRPTQLQTDTQYF
>TRBV10-2|.|.|13|TRBJ1-2
TGCGCCAGTTTGGACAGCCGTAACTATGGCTACACCTTC
CASLDSRNYGYTF
>TRBV7-8|many|TRBD2|17|TRBJ2-3
TGTGCCAGCAGCTTGATTCATTATGCGGGAGTTACAGATACGCAGTATTTT
CASSLIHYAGVTDTQYF
>TRBV12-5|few|.|17|TRBJ2-2
TGTGCTAGTGGTTTGGTCCGGGAATTCGCGAACACCGGGGAGCTGTTTTTT
CASGLVREFANTGELFF
>TRBV11-1|many|.|12|TRBJ1-3
TGTGCCAGCAGTTACTCTGGAAACACCATATATTTT
CASSYSGNTIYF
>TRBV4-3|.|.|16|TRBJ1-1
TGCGCCAGCAGCCAAGAAATCGGAGCAGGGTACGCTGAAGCTTTCTTT
CASSQEIGAGYAEAFF
>TRBV20-1|few|TRBD2|15|TRBJ2-7
TGCAGTGCTCAATCGGGACTAGCGGGAGCCGACGAGCAGTACTTC
CSAQSGLAGADEQYF
>TRBV2|.|TRBD1|16|TRBJ2-7
TGTGCCAGCAGTGCCTCTAGGACAGGGACCTCCTACGAGCAGTACTTC
CASSASRTGTSYEQYF
>TRBV12-5|.|.|15|TRBJ2-1
TGTGCTAGTGGTTTAAGGGGAGGATGGTACAATGAGCAGTTCTTC
CASGLRGGWYNEQFF
>TRBV20-1|few|.|12|TRBJ2-7
TGCAGTGCTTCCCGAAGCTCCTACGAGCAGTACTTC
CSASRSSYEQYF
>TRBV3-1|many|.|15|TRBJ2-2
TGTGCCAGCAGCCAAGACTGGGGCCTCACCGGGGAGCTGTTTTTT
CASSQDWGLTGELFF
>TRBV11-2|many|.|14|TRBJ2-7
TGTGCCAGCGCCCCTGGGAGGAGCTCCTACGAGCAGTACTTC
CASAPGRSSYEQYF
>TRBV7-3|few|TRBD1|15|TRBJ2-2
TGTGCCAGCAGCGCGGGACAGGGGTCCACCGGGGAGCTGTTTTTT
CASSAGQGSTGELFF
>TRBV13|.|.|17|TRBJ1-2
TGTGCCAGCAGCTTAGGCCTGGAGACAGTTTCTAACTATGGCTACACCTTC
CASSLGLETVSNYGYTF
>TRBV6-1|many|TRBD2|15|TRBJ2-3
TGTGCCAGCAGTGGAATGGGGGGGGGGACAGATACGCAGTATTTT
CASSGMGGGTDTQYF
>TRBV7-2|many|.|14|TRBJ2-2
TGTGCCAGCAGCTTTACCAGGGGCACCGGGGAGCTGTTTTTT
CASSFTRGTGELFF
>TRBV7-9|few|TRBD2|13|TRBJ2-1
TGTGCCAGCAAGAAGCGGGAGGGGAATGAGCAGTTCTTC
CASKKREGNEQFF
>TRBV10-3|few|.|16|TRBJ2-3
TGTGCCATCGGCCGAAAGTCAGACGATTACGCAGATACGCAGTATTTT
CAIGRKSDDYADTQYF
>TRBV12-3/TRBV12-4|many|TRBD2|13|TRBJ2-7
TGTGCCAGCAGGCGGGAGGGCCTTTACGAGCAGTACTTC
CASRREGLYEQYF